This T cell receptor (beta chain) was identified in a study of Graves' ophthalmopathy and Graves' hyperthyroidism. CDR3 regions of TCR beta were amplified from RNA transcripts. Second-round multiplex PCR came after a first-round RT-PCR that employed HTBI primers. MiXCR, applied by TCRdb to the multiplex PCR reads, yields one record per CDR3 protein. The sample lists about 160,000 distinct CDR3 sequences; over 35% were seen once. The CDR3 runs 17 residues. Germline CDR1 is ENHRY and CDR2 is SYGVKD. V was shortened by 3 bases and J by 1 base, with 19 bases between the two germline ends. Pregnant or lactating patients and those with other autoimmune diseases or uncontrolled infections were excluded. This clonotype was recorded at least ten times.

The receptor was derived from a woman aged 40 to 55 with Graves' ophthalmopathy. V usage is TRBV10-3 and J usage is TRBJ2-7; TRBD2 is a possible D gene (8 bases). Material: peripheral blood. The CDR3 DNA reads TGTGCCATCAGTGACTCGTACGGGAGGGGACAGTCCTACGAGCAGTACTTC. Encoded protein: CAISDSYGRGQSYEQYF.